What follows describes a single T cell receptor (beta chain). The source of the sample is a study of blood T cell repertoires in COVID-19. Turning to the study itself: T cells, B-cell-depleted T cells, or PBMCs provided the cDNA or gDNA that served as material.

Original handling: Reference gene primer amplification in the assay estimated nucleated cell counts. Generated by immunoSEQ multiplex PCR, the TCRdb table keeps only in-frame clones and is missing some. V and J calls and clone size are copied from that table; D and trimming were computed from the DNA. The data contain around 300,000 clones, 70% to 90% of them seen just once; the ten biggest clones take up around 4.2%. The CDR3 is made up of 15 amino acids. Germline assignment: CDR1 SGHVS and CDR2 FQNEAQ. V was clipped by 5 bases and J by 5 bases; unmatched bases: 6. The rearrangement joins TRBV7-8 to TRBJ2-2, with 9 bases lining up with TRBD2. The sequenced material came from peripheral blood. The receptor's source is a woman aged 45 to 65 with active or convalescent COVID-19. The CDR3: CASSPGTSWTGELFF. CDR3 nucleotides: TGTGCCAGCAGCCCCGGGACTAGCTGGACCGGGGAGCTGTTTTTT.